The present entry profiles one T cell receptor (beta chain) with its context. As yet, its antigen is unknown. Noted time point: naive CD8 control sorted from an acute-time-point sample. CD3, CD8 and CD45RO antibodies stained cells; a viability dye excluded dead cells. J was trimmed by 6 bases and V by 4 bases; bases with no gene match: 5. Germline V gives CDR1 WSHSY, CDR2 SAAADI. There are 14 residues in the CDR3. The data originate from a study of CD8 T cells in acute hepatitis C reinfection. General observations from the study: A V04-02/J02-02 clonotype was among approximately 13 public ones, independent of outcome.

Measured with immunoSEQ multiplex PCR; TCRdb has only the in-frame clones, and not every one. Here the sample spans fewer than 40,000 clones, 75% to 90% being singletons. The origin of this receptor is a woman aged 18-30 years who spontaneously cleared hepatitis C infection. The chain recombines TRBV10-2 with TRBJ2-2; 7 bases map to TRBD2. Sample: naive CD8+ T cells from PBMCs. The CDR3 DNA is TGCGCCAGCAGTGTGTTACTAGCGTCCGGGGAGCTGTTTTTT. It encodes CASSVLLASGELFF.